Below, 20 T cell receptor beta chains from the same sample are listed, as sequenced in a study of blood T cell repertoires in COVID-19. Libraries were prepared by immunoSEQ multiplex PCR; TCRdb keeps only in-frame clonotypes and omits some of them. The table lists about 120,000 clones, 82% of them singletons. Sequencing was carried out using peripheral blood. All receptors derive from a woman in her 70s with acute or convalescent COVID-19.

The gene calls are TRBV29-1 and TRBJ2-5; 7 nucleotides line up with TRBD1. Trimming cost V 7 bases and J 7 bases; bases outside gene matches: 12. The CDR3 covers 13 residues. Germline assignment: CDR1 SQVTM and CDR2 ANQGSEA. The DNA of the CDR3 is TGCAGCGCCGGGACAGCAAAGGTGGGGACCCAGTACTTC. This gives the protein CSAGTAKVGTQYF.

A single count supports this clone. The chain is built from TRBV7-2 and TRBJ1-4, with 7 bases that match TRBD1. The germline CDR1 and CDR2 sequences are SGHTA and FQGNSA. The CDR3 length is 15 residues. The J segment lost 6 bases and the V segment lost 1 base, leaving 5 bases of the junction unmatched. CDR3 amino acids: CASSLGGGWDEKLFF. CDR3 coding DNA: TGTGCCAGCAGCTTAGGAGGGGGCTGGGATGAAAAACTGTTTTTT.

The V gene is TRBV5-1, the J gene TRBJ1-4; TRBD1 matches 7 bases. The CDR3 loop spans 13 amino acids. With V trimmed by 2 bases and J by 5 bases, 0 bases remained unmatched. Germline CDR1 SGHRS, CDR2 YFSETQ. The CDR3 loop is CASSLQGNEKLFF. The CDR3 DNA sequence: TGCGCCAGCAGCTTACAGGGGAATGAAAAACTGTTTTTT.

The chain has TRBV20-1 and TRBJ1-4; the D gene is possibly TRBD1 (6 bases). The CDR3 totals 13 residues. The V end was cut by 3 bases, the J end by 7 bases, with 12 bases between. The germline V gene has CDR1 DFQATT and CDR2 SNEGSKA (reference sequence). The CDR3 protein is CSASQGNSEKLFF. In DNA form, the CDR3 reads TGCAGTGCTAGTCAGGGGAATAGTGAAAAACTGTTTTTT.

The CDR3 here is CASSYLAGFLDTQYF. The DNA of the CDR3 is TGTGCCAGCAGTTACCTAGCGGGGTTCCTCGATACGCAGTATTTT. The V and J genes are TRBV6-2 or TRBV6-3 and TRBJ2-3, with 9 bases lining up with TRBD2. Trimming took 2 bases from V and 6 from J; bases not matched to a gene: 6. Per the germline V gene, CDR1 is MNHEY and CDR2 is SVGEGT. There are 15 residues in the CDR3.

The chain carries TRBV30 and TRBJ2-1; D perhaps matches TRBD2 (5 bases). CDR3 length: 11 residues. V gave up 2 bases and J gave up 13 bases, with 12 bases separating them. Germline V gene data show CDR1 as GTSNPN and CDR2 as SVGIG (reference sequence). The CDR3 DNA reads as TGTGCCTGGAGTCCCGGACTCAAACAGTTCTTC. Amino acid sequence: CAWSPGLKQFF.

J is TRBJ2-5 and V is TRBV30, with D uncertain. V lost 0 bases and J lost 7, with 21 bases in between. The CDR3 sequence is 16 residues long. In germline, CDR1 is GTSNPN, CDR2 SVGIG (reference sequence). As DNA, the CDR3 is TGTGCCTGGAGTGTCCCGTCAGGCTTGCGTCTTAGGACCCAGTACTTC. Encoded protein: CAWSVPSGLRLRTQYF.

CDR3 DNA sequence: TGTGCCAGCAGTCGGGACACTCCGGCGGGGCAGTACTTC. As protein: CASSRDTPAGQYF. V usage is TRBV3-1 (or the pseudogene TRBV3-2) and J usage is TRBJ2-7, with a possible D match to TRBD1 (6 bases). The V gene lost 6 bases and the J gene lost 9 bases, with 18 bases spanning the gap. Germline V gene data show CDR1 as LGHDT and CDR2 as YNNKEL (reference sequence). CDR3 length: 13 amino acids.

The rearrangement joins TRBV7-7 to TRBJ2-3; weak D call: TRBD1 (6 bases). Germline V gives CDR1 SSHAT, CDR2 FNYEAQ (reference sequence). The V end was cut by 2 bases, the J end by 6 bases, with 12 bases between. This CDR3 is 14 amino acids long. DNA for the CDR3: TGTGCCAGCAGCTTAACAGGGAGATCTGATACGCAGTATTTT. Amino acids: CASSLTGRSDTQYF. The variable domain in full, completed from reference TRBV7-7 and TRBJ2-3, reads GAGVSQSPRYKVTKRGQDVTLRCDPISSHATLYWYQQALGQGPEFLTYFNYEAQPDKSGLPSDRFSAERPEGSISTLTIQRTEQRDSAMYRCASSLTGRSDTQYFGPGTRLTVL.

The chain joins TRBV7-8 to TRBJ1-2; D remains ambiguous. With 1 base removed from V and 5 bases from J, the gap between germline ends came to 8 bases. Germline V lookup: CDR1 SGHVS, CDR2 FQNEAQ. CDR3 length: 13 amino acids. The CDR3 region is CASSLGHPYGYTF. DNA of the CDR3: TGTGCCAGCAGCTTAGGACACCCTTATGGCTACACCTTC. The entire variable domain, with the rest obtained from reference TRBV7-8 and TRBJ1-2, is as follows: GAGVSQSPRYKVAKRGQDVALRCDPISGHVSLFWYQQALGQGPEFLTYFQNEAQLDKSGLPSDRFFAERPEGSVSTLKIQRTQQEDSAVYLCASSLGHPYGYTFGSGTRLTVV.

The chain joins TRBV6-2 or TRBV6-3 to TRBJ1-2; D remains unclear. This CDR3 is built from 14 residues. V shed 8 bases and J shed 0 bases, with 13 bases lying between them. CDR1 is MNHEY and CDR2 is SVGEGT in the germline V gene. The CDR3 region has the DNA TGTGCCAGCGGCCGTAGACTAGCTAACTATGGCTACACCTTC. It yields the protein CASGRRLANYGYTF.

This clone turned up a few times. V usage is TRBV19 and J usage is TRBJ2-2, with D possibly TRBD1 on 5 matching bases. Germline loops: CDR1 LNHDA, CDR2 SQIVND (reference sequence). CDR3 length: 14 amino acids. Trimming cost V 6 bases and J 5 bases, with 13 bases left between them. The CDR3 region is CASRVARATGELFF. CDR3 in DNA: TGTGCCAGTAGAGTGGCCAGGGCGACCGGGGAGCTGTTTTTT.

This clone was counted once. This rearrangement joins TRBV24-1 to TRBJ1-2, with 7 bases matching TRBD1. The CDR3 loop spans 15 amino acids. The V segment lost 5 bases and the J segment 0 bases; nucleotides outside the gene matches: 5. The germline V gene has CDR1 KGHDR and CDR2 SFDVKD. CDR3 nucleotide sequence: TGTGCCACCAGTGGCGGGACAGCTACTAACTATGGCTACACCTTC. It translates to CATSGGTATNYGYTF.

The chain is built from TRBV19 and TRBJ1-2; D gene unclear. The CDR3 contains 16 residues. Between the trimmed V and J ends, which lost 1 base and 0 bases, there was a span of 12 bases. Germline V gene data show CDR1 as LNHDA and CDR2 as SQIVND (reference sequence). The CDR3 DNA is TGTGCCAGTAGTATAGTGAGGGCAGTAGCTAACTATGGCTACACCTTC. The encoded protein is CASSIVRAVANYGYTF.

The chain has TRBV4-2 and TRBJ1-3; D may be TRBD1 (6 bases). Germline V gives CDR1 LGHNA, CDR2 YNFKEQ. This CDR3 region has 16 residues. V gave up 0 bases and J gave up 0 bases, with 9 bases separating them. In nucleotides, the CDR3 is TGTGCCAGCAGCCAAGAAAGGGACACCTCTGGAAACACCATATATTTT. This encodes CASSQERDTSGNTIYF.

This clone turned up a few times. The chain employs TRBV11-2 and TRBJ2-5; 10 nucleotides agree with TRBD1. The CDR3 consists of 19 residues. V was clipped by 5 bases and J by 5 bases; unmatched bases: 20. In germline, CDR1 is SGHAT, CDR2 FQNNGV. CDR3 loop: CASSQQRNDRGPWLETQYF. DNA for the CDR3: TGTGCCAGCAGCCAACAGAGGAATGACAGGGGGCCTTGGTTGGAGACCCAGTACTTC.

The V gene is TRBV11-3, the J gene TRBJ1-5; 8 bases fit TRBD1. The CDR3 has 15 residues. V gave up 5 bases and J gave up 4 bases; unmatched junction bases: 7. Germline CDR1 is SGHNT and CDR2 is YENEEA. The CDR3 is CASSPSGTGNQPQHF. CDR3 bases: TGTGCCAGCAGCCCAAGCGGGACAGGTAATCAGCCCCAGCATTTT.

This chain uses TRBV18 with TRBJ2-7; the match to TRBD1 covers 10 bases. This CDR3 has 15 residues. After removal of 0 bases from V and 6 bases from J, the junction contained 5 bases not matched to a gene. The germline V gene encodes CDR1 KGHSH and CDR2 LQKENI. Here the CDR3 reads CASSPPGQGIGEQYF. CDR3 bases: TGTGCCAGCTCACCACCGGGACAGGGGATCGGCGAGCAGTACTTC.

The J gene is TRBJ2-7, the V gene TRBV19, with a weak D call TRBD2 (6 bases). The CDR3 loop spans 14 amino acids. The V end was cut by 6 bases, the J end by 5 bases, with 17 bases between. CDR1 is LNHDA and CDR2 is SQIVND in the germline V gene (reference sequence). CDR3 protein: CASSPTVGGDEQYV. The CDR3 DNA reads TGTGCCAGTAGCCCGACGGTCGGAGGGGACGAGCAGTACGTC.

The chain uses TRBV4-3 and TRBJ1-1; D is possibly TRBD1 (6 bases). The germline V and J ends were trimmed by 4 bases and 1 base, with 13 bases remaining between them. CDR3 length: 15 amino acids. Germline CDR1 and CDR2: LGHNA and YSLEER. The CDR3 reads CASSLYSQGNTEAFF. CDR3 coding DNA: TGCGCCAGCAGCCTATATTCACAGGGGAACACTGAAGCTTTCTTT.